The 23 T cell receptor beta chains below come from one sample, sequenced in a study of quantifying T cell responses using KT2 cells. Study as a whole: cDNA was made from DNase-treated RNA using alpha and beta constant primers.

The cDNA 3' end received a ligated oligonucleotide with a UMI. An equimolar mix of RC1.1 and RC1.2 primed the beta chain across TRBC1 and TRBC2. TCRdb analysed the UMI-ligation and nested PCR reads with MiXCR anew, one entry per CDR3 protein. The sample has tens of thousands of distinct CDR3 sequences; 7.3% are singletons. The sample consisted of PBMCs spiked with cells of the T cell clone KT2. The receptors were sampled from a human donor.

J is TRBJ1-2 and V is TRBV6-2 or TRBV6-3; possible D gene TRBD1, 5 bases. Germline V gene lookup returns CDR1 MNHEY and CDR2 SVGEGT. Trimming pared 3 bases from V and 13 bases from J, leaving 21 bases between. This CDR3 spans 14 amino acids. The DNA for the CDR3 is TGTGCCAGCAGTTATCAGGGAACATCTATGCCCTTCACCTTC. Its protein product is CASSYQGTSMPFTF.

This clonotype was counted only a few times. CDR3 in amino acids: CASSQVLGSGANVLTF. The CDR3 DNA reads as TGTGCCAGCAGCCAAGTGTTGGGCTCTGGGGCCAACGTCCTGACTTTC. The chain combines TRBV3-1 with TRBJ2-6, with unresolved D. Germline V gene data show CDR1 as LGHDT and CDR2 as YNNKEL (reference sequence). V lost 1 base and J lost 0, with 7 bases in between. CDR3 length: 16 residues.

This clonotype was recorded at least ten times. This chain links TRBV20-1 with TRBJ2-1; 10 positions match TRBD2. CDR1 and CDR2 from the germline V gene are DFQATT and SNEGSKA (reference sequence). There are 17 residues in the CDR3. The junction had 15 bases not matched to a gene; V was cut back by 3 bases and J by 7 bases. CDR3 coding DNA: TGCAGTGCTAGCAAAGGGACTAGCGCAATGTACGGAAATGAGCAGTTCTTC. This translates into CSASKGTSAMYGNEQFF.

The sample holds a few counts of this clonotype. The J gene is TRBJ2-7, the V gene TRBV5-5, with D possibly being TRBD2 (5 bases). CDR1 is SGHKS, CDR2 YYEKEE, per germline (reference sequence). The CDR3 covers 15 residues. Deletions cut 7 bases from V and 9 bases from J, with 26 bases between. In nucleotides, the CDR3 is TGTGCCAGCTCGGGGATCCTTGGGTTACCCCTTTGGCAGTACTTC. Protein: CASSGILGLPLWQYF.

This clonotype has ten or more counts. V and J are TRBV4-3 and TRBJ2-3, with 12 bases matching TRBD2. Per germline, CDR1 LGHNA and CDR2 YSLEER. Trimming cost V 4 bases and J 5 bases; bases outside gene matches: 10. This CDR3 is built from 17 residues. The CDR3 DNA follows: TGCGCCAGCAGCCGGTCTCTAGCGGGAGGGCCCATAGATACGCAGTATTTT. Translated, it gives CASSRSLAGGPIDTQYF.

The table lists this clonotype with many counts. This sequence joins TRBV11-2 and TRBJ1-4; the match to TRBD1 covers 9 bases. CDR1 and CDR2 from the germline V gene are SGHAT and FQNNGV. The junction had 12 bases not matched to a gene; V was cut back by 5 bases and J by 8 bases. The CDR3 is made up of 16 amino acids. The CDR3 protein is CASSPSPGQGGEKLFF. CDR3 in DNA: TGTGCCAGCAGCCCGTCGCCGGGACAGGGCGGGGAAAAACTGTTTTTT.

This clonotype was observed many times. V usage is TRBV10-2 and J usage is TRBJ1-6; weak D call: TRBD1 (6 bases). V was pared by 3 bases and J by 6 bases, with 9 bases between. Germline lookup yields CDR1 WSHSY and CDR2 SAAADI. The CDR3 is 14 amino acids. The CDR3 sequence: CASSEYRANSPLHF. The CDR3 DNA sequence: TGCGCCAGCAGTGAATACAGGGCTAATTCACCCCTCCACTTT.

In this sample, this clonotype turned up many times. The CDR3 loop reads CASSIAGYGYTF. CDR3 nucleotide sequence: TGTGCCAGTAGTATAGCTGGCTATGGCTACACCTTC. The chain recombines TRBV19 with TRBJ1-2; D is undetermined. This CDR3 contains 12 residues. Trimming removed 1 base at V and 4 bases at J, with 4 bases between. Looked up from germline, CDR1 is LNHDA and CDR2 is SQIVND (reference sequence).

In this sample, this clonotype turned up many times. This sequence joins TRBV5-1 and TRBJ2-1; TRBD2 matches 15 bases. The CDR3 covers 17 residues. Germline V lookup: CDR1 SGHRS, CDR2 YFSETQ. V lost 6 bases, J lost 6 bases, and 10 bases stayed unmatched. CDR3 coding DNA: TGCGCCAGCAAGACCGATCCGGGACTAGCGGGGGGCAATGAGCAGTTCTTC. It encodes CASKTDPGLAGGNEQFF. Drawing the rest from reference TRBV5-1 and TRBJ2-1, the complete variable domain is KAGVTQTPRYLIKTRGQQVTLSCSPISGHRSVSWYQQTPGQGLQFLFEYFSETQRNKGNFPGRFSGRQFSNSRSEMNVSTLELGDSALYLCASKTDPGLAGGNEQFFGPGTRLTVL.

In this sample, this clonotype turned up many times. The CDR3: CSARGRQGASPLHF. As DNA, the CDR3 is TGCAGTGCTAGAGGGCGGCAGGGTGCTTCACCCCTCCACTTT. The rearrangement joins TRBV20-1 to TRBJ1-6, with D tentatively TRBD1 (5 bases). Germline CDR1 is DFQATT and CDR2 is SNEGSKA (reference sequence). CDR3 length equals 14 residues. Trimming removed 1 base from V and 9 bases from J, with 13 bases in between.

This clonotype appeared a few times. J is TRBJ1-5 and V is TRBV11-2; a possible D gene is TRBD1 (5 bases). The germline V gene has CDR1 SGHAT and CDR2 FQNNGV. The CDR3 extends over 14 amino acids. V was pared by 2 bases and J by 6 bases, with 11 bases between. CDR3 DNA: TGTGCCAGCAGCTTACAGGGCCGACGTCAGCCCCAGCATTTT. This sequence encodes CASSLQGRRQPQHF.

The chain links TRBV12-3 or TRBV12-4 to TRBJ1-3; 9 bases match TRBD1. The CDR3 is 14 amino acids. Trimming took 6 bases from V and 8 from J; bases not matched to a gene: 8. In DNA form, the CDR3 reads TGTGCCAGCAGGCCTACAGGGGGCCTGGACACCATATATTTT. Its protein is CASRPTGGLDTIYF.

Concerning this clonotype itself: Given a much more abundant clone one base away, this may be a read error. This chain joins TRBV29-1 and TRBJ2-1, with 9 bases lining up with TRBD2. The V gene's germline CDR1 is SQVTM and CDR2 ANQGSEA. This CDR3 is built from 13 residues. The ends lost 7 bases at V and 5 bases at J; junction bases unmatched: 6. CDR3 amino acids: CSGGRGVNNEQFF. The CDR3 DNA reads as TGCAGCGGCGGGAGGGGAGTCAACAATGAGCAGTTCTTC.

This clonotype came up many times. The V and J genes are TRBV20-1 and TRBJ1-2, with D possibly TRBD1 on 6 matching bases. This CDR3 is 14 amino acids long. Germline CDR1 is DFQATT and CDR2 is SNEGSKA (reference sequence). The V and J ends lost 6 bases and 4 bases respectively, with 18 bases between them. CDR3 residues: CSATGQTWGYGYTF. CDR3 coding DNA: TGCAGTGCGACAGGACAGACCTGGGGCTATGGCTACACCTTC.

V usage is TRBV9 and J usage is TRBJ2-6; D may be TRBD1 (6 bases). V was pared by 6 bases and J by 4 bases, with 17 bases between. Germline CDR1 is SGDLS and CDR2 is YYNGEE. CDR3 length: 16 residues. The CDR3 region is CASTRNRETGANVLTF. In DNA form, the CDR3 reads TGTGCCAGCACCCGAAACAGGGAGACCGGGGCCAACGTCCTGACTTTC.

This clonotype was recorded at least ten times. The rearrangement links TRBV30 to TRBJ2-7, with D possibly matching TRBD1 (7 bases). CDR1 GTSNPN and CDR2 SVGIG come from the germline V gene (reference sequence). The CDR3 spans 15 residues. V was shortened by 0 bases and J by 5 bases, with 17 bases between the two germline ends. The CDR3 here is CAWSVHQGGRNEQYF. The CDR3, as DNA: TGTGCCTGGAGTGTACATCAGGGGGGACGAAACGAGCAGTACTTC.

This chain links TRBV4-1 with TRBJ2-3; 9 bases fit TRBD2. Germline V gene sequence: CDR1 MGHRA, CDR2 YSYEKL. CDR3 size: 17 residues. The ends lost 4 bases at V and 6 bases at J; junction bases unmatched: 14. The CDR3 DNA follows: TGCGCCAGCAGCCCCCTACTTGGGGGACTAGCATCGGATACGCAGTATTTT. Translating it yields CASSPLLGGLASDTQYF.

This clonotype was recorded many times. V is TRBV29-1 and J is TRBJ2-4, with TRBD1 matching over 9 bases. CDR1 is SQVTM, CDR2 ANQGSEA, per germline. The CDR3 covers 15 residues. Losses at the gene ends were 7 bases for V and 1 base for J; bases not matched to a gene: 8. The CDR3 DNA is TGCAGCGCCAGTTCCGGGACAGGGGCCAAAAACATTCAGTACTTC. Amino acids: CSASSGTGAKNIQYF.

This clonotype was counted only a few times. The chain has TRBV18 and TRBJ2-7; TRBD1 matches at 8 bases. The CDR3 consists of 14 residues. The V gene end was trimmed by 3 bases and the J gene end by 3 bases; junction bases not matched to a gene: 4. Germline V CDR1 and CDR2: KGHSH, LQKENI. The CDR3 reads CASSPTGEGYEQYF. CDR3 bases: TGTGCCAGCTCACCGACAGGGGAAGGCTACGAGCAGTACTTC.

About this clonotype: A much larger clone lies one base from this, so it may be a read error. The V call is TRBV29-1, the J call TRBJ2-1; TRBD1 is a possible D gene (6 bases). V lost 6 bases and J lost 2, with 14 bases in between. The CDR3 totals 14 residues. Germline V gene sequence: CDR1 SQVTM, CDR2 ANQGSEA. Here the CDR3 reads CSVLKAGAYNEQFF. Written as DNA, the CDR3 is TGCAGCGTCCTTAAGGCAGGGGCCTACAATGAGCAGTTCTTC.

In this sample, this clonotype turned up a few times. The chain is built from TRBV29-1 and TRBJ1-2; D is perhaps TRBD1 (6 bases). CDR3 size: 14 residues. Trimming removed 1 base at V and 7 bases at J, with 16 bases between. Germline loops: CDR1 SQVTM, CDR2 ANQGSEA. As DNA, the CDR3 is TGCAGCGTTGAAGTAGGACTGGGGGCAGGTGGCTACACCTTC. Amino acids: CSVEVGLGAGGYTF.

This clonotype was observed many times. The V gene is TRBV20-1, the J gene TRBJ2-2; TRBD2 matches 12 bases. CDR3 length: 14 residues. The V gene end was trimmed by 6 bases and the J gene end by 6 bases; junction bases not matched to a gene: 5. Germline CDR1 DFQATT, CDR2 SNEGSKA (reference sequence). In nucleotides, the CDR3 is TGCAGTGCAACCGGACTAGCGGGACCCGGGGAGCTGTTTTTT. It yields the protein CSATGLAGPGELFF.

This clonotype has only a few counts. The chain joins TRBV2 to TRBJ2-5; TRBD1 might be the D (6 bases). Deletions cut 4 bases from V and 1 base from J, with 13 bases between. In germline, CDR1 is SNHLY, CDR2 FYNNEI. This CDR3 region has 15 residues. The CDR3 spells CASSAFRQAQETQYF. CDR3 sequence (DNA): TGTGCCAGCAGTGCCTTTCGACAGGCCCAAGAGACCCAGTACTTC.